This TCR beta chain was captured by sequencing in a study of cytomegalovirus exposure and HLA in healthy donors. Notes on the study in general: The authors later linked a missense DCLRE1C variant to TCR beta V- and J-gene trimming. Analyses of presence/absence relied on an assumption of roughly uniform sequencing depth across donors. Among donors in an Asian-associated ancestry cluster, a later analysis reportedly found fewer N-insertions than the approximately 700-donor mean.

The V segment lost 4 bases and the J segment 5 bases; nucleotides outside the gene matches: 6. In germline, CDR1 is MNHEY, CDR2 SMNVEV (reference sequence). The CDR3 sequence is 14 residues long. PCR involved 60 Vbeta and 13 Jbeta primers. Sequenced by immunoSEQ multiplex PCR; TCRdb stores in-frame clones only, minus some. The profile shows fewer than 250,000 clones, roughly 80% of them singletons. In regard to this clone: What it recognizes is unknown.

The material sequenced was PBMCs. This chain joins TRBV27 and TRBJ2-7; 9 positions agree with TRBD2. The TCR sequence derives from a man aged 30-40 years in good health and CMV-seronegative. The CDR3 loop is CASSSSGRSDEQYF. The DNA for the CDR3 is TGTGCCAGCAGTTCGAGCGGGAGGTCGGACGAGCAGTACTTC.